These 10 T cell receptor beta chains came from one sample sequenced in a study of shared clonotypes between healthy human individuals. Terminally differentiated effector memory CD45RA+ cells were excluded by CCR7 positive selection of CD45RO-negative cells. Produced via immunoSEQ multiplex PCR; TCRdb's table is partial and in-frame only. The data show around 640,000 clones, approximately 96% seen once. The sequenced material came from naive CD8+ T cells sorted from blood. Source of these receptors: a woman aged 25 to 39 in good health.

Written as DNA, the CDR3 is TGTGCCAGCAGTTTCCTCCGATATAGCAATCAGCCCCAGCATTTT. This gives the protein CASSFLRYSNQPQHF. V is TRBV28 and J is TRBJ1-5; D is unclear. The CDR3 is 15 amino acids. Germline V gives CDR1 MDHEN, CDR2 SYDVKM. The V gene lost 3 bases and the J gene lost 0 bases, with 9 bases spanning the gap.

CDR3 in amino acids: CASSRTLAEEQYF. The CDR3, as DNA: TGCGCCAGCAGCCGTACGCTCGCGGAAGAGCAGTACTTC. This chain connects TRBV4-1 to TRBJ2-7; D remains unclear. Germline CDR1 MGHRA, CDR2 YSYEKL. V lost 4 bases to trimming and J lost 7 bases, with 14 bases between them. The CDR3 spans 13 residues.

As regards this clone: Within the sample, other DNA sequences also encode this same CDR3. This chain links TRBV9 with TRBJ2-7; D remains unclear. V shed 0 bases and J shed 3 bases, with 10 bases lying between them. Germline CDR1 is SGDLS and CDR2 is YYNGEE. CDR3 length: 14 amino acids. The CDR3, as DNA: TGTGCCAGCAGCGTAGGGGGTAGCAGCTACGAGCAGTACTTC. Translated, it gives CASSVGGSSYEQYF.

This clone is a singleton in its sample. The CDR3 loop is CASSSPPTAELFF. The CDR3 DNA is TGTGCCAGCAGCTCCCCCCCGACAGCCGAGCTGTTTTTT. The V gene is TRBV11-2, the J gene TRBJ2-2, with D possibly TRBD1 on 5 matching bases. The CDR3 extends over 13 amino acids. V was trimmed by 4 bases and J by 11 bases, leaving 14 bases between them. Germline values: CDR1 SGHAT, CDR2 FQNNGV.

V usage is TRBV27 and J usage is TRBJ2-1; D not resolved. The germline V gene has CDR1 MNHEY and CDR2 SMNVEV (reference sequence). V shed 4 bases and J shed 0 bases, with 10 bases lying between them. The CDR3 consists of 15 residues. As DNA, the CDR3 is TGTGCCAGCAGTTCTATTTCTCCCTCCTACAATGAGCAGTTCTTC. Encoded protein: CASSSISPSYNEQFF.

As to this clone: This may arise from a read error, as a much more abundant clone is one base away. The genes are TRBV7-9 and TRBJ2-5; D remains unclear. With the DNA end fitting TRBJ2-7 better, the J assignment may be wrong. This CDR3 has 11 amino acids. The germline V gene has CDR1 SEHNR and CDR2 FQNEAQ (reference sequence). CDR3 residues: CASSSTYEQYF. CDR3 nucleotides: TGTGCCAGCAGCTCCACCTACGAGCAGTACTTC.

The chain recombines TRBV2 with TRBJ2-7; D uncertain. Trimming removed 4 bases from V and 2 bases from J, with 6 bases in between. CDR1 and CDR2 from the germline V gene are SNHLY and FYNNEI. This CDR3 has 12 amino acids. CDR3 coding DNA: TGTGCCAGCAGTGTCAGAGCCTACGAGCAGTACTTC. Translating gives CASSVRAYEQYF.

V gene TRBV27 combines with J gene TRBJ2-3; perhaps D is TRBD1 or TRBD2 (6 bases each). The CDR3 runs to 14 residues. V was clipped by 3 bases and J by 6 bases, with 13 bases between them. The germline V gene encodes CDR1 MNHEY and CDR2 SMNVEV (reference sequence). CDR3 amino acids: CASSLVGGGDTQYF. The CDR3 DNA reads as TGTGCCAGCAGTTTGGTCGGGGGCGGCGATACGCAGTATTTT.

In DNA, the CDR3 is TGTGCCAGCAGCGCCGGACTTCCTCCAACCTACGAGCAGTACTTC. Translation: CASSAGLPPTYEQYF. The gene calls are TRBV9 and TRBJ2-7, with D possibly matching TRBD2 (5 bases). V shed 3 bases and J shed 2 bases, with 15 bases lying between them. CDR3 length equals 15 residues. Germline V lookup: CDR1 SGDLS, CDR2 YYNGEE.

In DNA form, the CDR3 reads TGTGCCAGCAGTTGGGGACCAAAGACATTCTACGAGCAGTACTTC. This codes for CASSWGPKTFYEQYF. This chain uses TRBV27 with TRBJ2-5, with D perhaps being TRBD1 or TRBD2 (5 bases each). Judging by the DNA end, TRBJ2-7 fits better; the J call may be wrong. Germline assignment: CDR1 MNHEY and CDR2 SMNVEV (reference sequence). CDR3 length: 15 amino acids.